This T cell receptor (beta chain) was observed in a study of blood T cells in healthy people across ages. Isolated PBMCs totaled at least 6 million in each sample. With each sample, at least 5 micrograms of total RNA were extracted. The CDR3 consists of 14 residues. Germline values: CDR1 SGDLS, CDR2 YYNGEE. V lost 0 bases, J lost 6 bases, and 12 bases lay in between. Sample-barcoded 5' priming and a J-beta primer mix drove a second PCR of roughly 7 to 11 cycles. TCRdb processed the 5' RACE reads anew with MiXCR; each CDR3 protein has one entry. The sample has approximately 1.5 million distinct CDR3 sequences; roughly 32% are singletons.

Specimen: blood. The chain links TRBV9 to TRBJ1-1, with TRBD1 as a possible D gene (5 bases). This TCR was recovered from a woman in her 30s in good health. CDR3 region: CASSVEGKDAEAFF. The CDR3 DNA follows: TGTGCCAGCAGCGTAGAGGGGAAGGACGCTGAAGCTTTCTTT.